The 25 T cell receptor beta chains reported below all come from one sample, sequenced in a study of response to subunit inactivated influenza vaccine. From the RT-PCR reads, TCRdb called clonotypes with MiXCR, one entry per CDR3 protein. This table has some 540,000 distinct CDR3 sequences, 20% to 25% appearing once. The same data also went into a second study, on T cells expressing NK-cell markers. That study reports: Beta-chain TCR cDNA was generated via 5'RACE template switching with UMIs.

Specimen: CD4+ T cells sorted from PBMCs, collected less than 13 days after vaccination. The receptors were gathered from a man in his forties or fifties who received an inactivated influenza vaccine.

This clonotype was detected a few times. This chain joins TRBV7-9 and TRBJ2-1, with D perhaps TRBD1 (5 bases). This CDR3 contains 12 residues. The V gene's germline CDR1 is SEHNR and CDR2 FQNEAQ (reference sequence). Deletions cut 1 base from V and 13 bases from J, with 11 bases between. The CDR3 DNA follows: TGTGCCAGCAGCTTAGACAGGAATGGTCAGTTCTTC. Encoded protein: CASSLDRNGQFF.

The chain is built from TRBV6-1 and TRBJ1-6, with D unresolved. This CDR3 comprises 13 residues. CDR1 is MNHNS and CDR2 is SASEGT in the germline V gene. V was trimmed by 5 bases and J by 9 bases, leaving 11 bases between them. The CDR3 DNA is TGTGCCAGCAGTCCCCGTCCTGGTTCACCCCTCCACTTT. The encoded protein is CASSPRPGSPLHF.

The CDR3 sequence is CASSMGAGSNQPQHF. CDR3 sequence (DNA): TGTGCCAGTAGTATGGGGGCAGGCAGCAATCAGCCCCAGCATTTT. V is TRBV19 and J is TRBJ1-5; possible D gene TRBD1, 6 bases. The germline CDR1 and CDR2 sequences are LNHDA and SQIVND (reference sequence). The V gene lost 3 bases and the J gene lost 1 base, with 10 bases spanning the gap. The CDR3 sequence is 15 residues long.

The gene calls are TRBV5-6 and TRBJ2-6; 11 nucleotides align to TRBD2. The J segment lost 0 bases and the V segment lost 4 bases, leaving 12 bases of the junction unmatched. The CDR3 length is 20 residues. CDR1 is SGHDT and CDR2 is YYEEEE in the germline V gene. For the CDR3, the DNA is TGTGCCAGCAGCGCGGGACTAGCGGTTTTACTCAGCTCTGGGGCCAACGTCCTGACTTTC. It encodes CASSAGLAVLLSSGANVLTF.

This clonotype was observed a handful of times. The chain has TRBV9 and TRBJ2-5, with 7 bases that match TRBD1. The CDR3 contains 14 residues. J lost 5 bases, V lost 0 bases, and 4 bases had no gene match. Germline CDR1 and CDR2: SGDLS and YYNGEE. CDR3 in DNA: TGTGCCAGCAGCGTAGAGACAGGGTCTGAGACCCAGTACTTC. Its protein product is CASSVETGSETQYF.

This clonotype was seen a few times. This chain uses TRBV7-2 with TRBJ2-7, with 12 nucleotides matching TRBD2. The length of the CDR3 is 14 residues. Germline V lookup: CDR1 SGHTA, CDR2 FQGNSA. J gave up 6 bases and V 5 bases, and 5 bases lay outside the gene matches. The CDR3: CASSPGLAGPEQYF. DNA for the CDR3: TGTGCCAGCAGCCCGGGACTAGCGGGTCCCGAGCAGTACTTC.

The CDR3 loop is CASSPQLARETQYF. DNA of the CDR3: TGTGCCAGCAGCCCCCAGTTAGCGCGAGAGACCCAGTACTTC. V usage is TRBV7-9 and J usage is TRBJ2-5; weak D call: TRBD2 (5 bases). Germline V lookup: CDR1 SEHNR, CDR2 FQNEAQ (reference sequence). The length of the CDR3 is 14 residues. Trimming removed 5 bases from V and 4 bases from J, with 14 bases in between.

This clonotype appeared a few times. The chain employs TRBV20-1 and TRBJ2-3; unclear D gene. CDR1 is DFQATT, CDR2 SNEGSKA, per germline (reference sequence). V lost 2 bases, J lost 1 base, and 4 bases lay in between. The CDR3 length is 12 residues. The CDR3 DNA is TGCAGTGCTAGAAGGCGCACAGATACGCAGTATTTT. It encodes CSARRRTDTQYF.

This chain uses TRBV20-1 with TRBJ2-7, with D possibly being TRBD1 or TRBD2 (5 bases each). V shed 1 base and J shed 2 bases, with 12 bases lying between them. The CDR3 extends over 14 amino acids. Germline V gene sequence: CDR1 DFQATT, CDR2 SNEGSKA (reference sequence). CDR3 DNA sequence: TGCAGTGCTAGAGGCCAGGGAGCCCCCTACGAGCAGTACTTC. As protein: CSARGQGAPYEQYF.

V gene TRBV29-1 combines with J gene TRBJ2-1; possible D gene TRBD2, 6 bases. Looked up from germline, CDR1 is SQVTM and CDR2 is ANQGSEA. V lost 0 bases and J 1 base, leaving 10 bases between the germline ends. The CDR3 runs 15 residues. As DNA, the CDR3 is TGCAGCGTTGAAGATCGGGGGAAATCCTACAATGAGCAGTTCTTC. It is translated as CSVEDRGKSYNEQFF.

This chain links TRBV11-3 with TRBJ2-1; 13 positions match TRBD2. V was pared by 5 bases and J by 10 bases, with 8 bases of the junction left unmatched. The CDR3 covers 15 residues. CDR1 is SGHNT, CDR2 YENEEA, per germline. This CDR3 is CASSRGLAGANEQFF. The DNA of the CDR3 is TGTGCCAGCAGCCGAGGACTAGCGGGAGCTAACGAGCAGTTCTTC.

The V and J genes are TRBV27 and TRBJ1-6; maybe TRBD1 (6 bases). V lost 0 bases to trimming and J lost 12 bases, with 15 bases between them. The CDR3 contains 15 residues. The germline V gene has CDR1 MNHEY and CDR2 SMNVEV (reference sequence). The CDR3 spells CASSLSGDTAVPLHF. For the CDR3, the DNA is TGTGCCAGCAGTTTATCGGGGGACACCGCGGTACCCCTCCACTTT.

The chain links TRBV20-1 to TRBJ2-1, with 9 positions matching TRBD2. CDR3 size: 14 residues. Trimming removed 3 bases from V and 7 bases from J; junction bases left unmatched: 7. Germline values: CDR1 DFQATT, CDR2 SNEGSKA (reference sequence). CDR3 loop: CSASLAGVWNEQFF. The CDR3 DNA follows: TGCAGTGCTAGTTTAGCGGGAGTATGGAATGAGCAGTTCTTC.

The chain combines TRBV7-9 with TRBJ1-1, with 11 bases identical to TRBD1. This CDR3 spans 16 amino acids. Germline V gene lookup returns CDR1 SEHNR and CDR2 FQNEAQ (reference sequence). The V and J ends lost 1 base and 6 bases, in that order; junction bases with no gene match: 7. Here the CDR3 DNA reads TGTGCCAGCAGCTTAGAAATCTGGACAGGGGGCTCTGAAGCTTTCTTT. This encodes CASSLEIWTGGSEAFF.

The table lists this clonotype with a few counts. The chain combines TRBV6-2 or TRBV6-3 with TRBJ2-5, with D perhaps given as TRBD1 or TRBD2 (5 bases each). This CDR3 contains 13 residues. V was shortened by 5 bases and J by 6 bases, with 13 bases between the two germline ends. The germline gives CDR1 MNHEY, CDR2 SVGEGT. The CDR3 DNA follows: TGTGCCAGCAGTGGGACGGGTCGGAAGACCCAGTACTTC. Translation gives CASSGTGRKTQYF.

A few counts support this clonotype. The CDR3 region is CSAWTGQETQYF. For the CDR3, the DNA is TGCAGCGCCTGGACAGGTCAAGAGACCCAGTACTTC. This sequence joins TRBV29-1 and TRBJ2-5; TRBD1 matches 7 bases. V trimming: 7 bases; J trimming: 2 bases; junction bases outside the gene matches: 4. CDR3 length: 12 amino acids. Germline CDR1 is SQVTM and CDR2 is ANQGSEA. Complete variable domain (other parts from reference TRBV29-1 and TRBJ2-5): SAVISQKPSRDICQRGTSLTIQCQVDSQVTMMFWYRQQPGQSLTLIATANQGSEATYESGFVIDKFPISRPNLTFSTLTVSNMSPEDSSIYLCSAWTGQETQYFGPGTRLLVL.

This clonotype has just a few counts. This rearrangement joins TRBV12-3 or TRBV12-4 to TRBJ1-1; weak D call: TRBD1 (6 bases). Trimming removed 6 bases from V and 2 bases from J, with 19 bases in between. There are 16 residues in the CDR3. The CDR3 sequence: CASSLAGGAPNTEAFF. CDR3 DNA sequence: TGTGCCAGCAGCCTTGCCGGGGGCGCCCCTAACACTGAAGCTTTCTTT.

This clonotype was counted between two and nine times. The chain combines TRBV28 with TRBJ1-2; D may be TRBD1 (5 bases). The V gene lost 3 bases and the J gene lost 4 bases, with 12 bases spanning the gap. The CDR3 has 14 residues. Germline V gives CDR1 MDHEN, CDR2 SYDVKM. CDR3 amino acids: CASSFGDSGYGYTF. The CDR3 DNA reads TGTGCCAGCAGTTTCGGGGACTCGGGCTATGGCTACACCTTC.

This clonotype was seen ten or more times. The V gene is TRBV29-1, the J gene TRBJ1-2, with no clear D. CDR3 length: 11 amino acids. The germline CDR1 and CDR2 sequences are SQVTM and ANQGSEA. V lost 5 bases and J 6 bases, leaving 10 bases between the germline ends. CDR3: CSVLGSNGYTF. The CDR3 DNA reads TGCAGCGTTCTTGGGAGCAATGGCTACACCTTC.

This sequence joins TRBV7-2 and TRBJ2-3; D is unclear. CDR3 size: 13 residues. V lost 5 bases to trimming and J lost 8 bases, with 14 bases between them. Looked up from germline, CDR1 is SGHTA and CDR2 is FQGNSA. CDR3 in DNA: TGTGCCAGCAGCACTAAGCGCGTGGGTACGCAGTATTTT. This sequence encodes CASSTKRVGTQYF.

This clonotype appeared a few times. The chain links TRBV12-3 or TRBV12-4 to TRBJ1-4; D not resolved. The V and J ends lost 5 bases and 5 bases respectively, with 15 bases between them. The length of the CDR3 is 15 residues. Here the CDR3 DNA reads TGTGCCAGCAGTCTCGCCCCCGGGGTCAATGAAAAACTGTTTTTT. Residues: CASSLAPGVNEKLFF.

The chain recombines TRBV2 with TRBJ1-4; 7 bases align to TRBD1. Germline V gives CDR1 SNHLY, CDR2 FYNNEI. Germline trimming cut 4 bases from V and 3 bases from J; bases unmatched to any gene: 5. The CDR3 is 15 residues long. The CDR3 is CASSGTGRSNEKLFF. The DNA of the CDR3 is TGTGCCAGCAGTGGGACAGGCCGATCTAATGAAAAACTGTTTTTT.

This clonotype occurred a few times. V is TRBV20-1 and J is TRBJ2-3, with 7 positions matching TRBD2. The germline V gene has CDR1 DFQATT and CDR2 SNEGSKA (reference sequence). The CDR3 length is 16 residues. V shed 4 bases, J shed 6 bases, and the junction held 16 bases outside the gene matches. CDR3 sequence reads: CSATVSLATSADTQYF. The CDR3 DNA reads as TGCAGTGCTACTGTTTCACTAGCGACCTCGGCGGATACGCAGTATTTT.

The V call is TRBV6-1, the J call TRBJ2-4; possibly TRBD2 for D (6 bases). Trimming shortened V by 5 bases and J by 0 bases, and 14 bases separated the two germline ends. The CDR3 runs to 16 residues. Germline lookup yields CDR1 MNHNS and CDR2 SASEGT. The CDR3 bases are TGTGCCAGCAGTCCACTTCGGGGACTAGCCAAAAACATTCAGTACTTC. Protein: CASSPLRGLAKNIQYF.

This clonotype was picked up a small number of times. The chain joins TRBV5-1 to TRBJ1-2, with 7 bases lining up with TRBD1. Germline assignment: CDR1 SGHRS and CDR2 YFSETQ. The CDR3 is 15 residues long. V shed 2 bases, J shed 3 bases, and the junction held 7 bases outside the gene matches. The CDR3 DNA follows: TGCGCCAGCAGCTTCGCGGACAGGATGGACTATGGCTACACCTTC. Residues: CASSFADRMDYGYTF. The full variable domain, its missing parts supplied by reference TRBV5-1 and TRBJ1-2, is KAGVTQTPRYLIKTRGQQVTLSCSPISGHRSVSWYQQTPGQGLQFLFEYFSETQRNKGNFPGRFSGRQFSNSRSEMNVSTLELGDSALYLCASSFADRMDYGYTFGSGTRLTVV.